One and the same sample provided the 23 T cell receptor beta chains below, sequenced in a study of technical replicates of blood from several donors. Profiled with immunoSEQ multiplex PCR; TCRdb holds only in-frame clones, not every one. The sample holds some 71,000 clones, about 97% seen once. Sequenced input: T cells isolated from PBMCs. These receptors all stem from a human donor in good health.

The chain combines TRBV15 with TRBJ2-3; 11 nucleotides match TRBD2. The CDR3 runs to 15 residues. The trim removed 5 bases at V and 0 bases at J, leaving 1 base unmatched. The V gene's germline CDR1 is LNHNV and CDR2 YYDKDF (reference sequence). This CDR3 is CATSGLAGSTDTQYF. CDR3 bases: TGTGCCACCAGCGGACTAGCGGGCAGCACAGATACGCAGTATTTT.

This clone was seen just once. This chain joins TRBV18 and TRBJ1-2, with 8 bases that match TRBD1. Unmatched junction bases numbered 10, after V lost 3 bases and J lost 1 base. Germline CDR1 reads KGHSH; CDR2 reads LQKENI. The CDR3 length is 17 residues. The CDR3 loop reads CASSPNLDRGINYGYTF. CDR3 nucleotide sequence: TGTGCCAGCTCACCCAACCTTGACAGGGGAATTAACTATGGCTACACCTTC.

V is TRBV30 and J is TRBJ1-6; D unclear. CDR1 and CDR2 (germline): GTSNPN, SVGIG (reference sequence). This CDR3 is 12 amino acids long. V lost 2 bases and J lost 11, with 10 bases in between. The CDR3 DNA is TGTGCCTGGAGTCCTCGTTATCCACCCCTCCACTTT. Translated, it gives CAWSPRYPPLHF.

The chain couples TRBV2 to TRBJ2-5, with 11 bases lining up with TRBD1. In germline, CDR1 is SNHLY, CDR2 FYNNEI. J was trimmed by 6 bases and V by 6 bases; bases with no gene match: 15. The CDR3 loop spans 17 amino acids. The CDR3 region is CASRRGEWTGGGQTQYF. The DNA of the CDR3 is TGTGCCAGCAGGAGGGGAGAGTGGACAGGGGGCGGTCAGACCCAGTACTTC.

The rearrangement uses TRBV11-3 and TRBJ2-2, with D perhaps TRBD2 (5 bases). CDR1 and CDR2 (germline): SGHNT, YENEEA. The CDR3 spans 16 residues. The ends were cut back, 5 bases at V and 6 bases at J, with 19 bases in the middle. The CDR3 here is CASSLWTPGRAGELFF. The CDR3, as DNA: TGTGCCAGCAGCCTCTGGACTCCCGGGCGCGCCGGGGAGCTGTTTTTT.

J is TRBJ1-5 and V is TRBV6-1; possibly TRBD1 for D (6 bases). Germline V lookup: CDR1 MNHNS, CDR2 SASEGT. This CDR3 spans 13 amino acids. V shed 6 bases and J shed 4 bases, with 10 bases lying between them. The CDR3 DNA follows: TGTGCCAGCAGGGACAGTCCAAATCAGCCCCAGCATTTT. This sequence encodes CASRDSPNQPQHF.

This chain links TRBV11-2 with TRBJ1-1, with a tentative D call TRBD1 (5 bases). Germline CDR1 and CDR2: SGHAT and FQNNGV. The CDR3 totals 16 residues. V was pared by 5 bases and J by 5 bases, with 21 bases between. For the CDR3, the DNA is TGTGCCAGCAGCCCGCGGCGGGGCACCCATGGGACTGAAGCTTTCTTT. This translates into CASSPRRGTHGTEAFF.

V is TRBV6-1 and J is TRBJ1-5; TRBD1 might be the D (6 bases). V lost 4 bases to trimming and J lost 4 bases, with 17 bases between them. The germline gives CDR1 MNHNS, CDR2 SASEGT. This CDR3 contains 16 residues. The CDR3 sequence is CASSGTEFHLNQPQHF. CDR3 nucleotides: TGTGCCAGCAGTGGGACAGAGTTCCATCTTAATCAGCCCCAGCATTTT.

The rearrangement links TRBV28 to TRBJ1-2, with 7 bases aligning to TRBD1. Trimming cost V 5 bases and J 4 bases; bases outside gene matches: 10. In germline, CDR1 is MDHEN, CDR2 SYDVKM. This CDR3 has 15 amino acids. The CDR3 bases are TGTGCCAGCAGTCCTCCGGGACAGCAGATCTATGGCTACACCTTC. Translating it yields CASSPPGQQIYGYTF.

The DNA for the CDR3 is TGTGCCAGCAGTACCCCGGCGAGCGGGAGTTACGAGCAGTACTTC. This gives the protein CASSTPASGSYEQYF. The rearrangement uses TRBV28 and TRBJ2-7; 8 bases match TRBD2. The V gene end was trimmed by 5 bases and the J gene end by 4 bases; junction bases not matched to a gene: 10. Germline CDR1 MDHEN, CDR2 SYDVKM. There are 15 residues in the CDR3.

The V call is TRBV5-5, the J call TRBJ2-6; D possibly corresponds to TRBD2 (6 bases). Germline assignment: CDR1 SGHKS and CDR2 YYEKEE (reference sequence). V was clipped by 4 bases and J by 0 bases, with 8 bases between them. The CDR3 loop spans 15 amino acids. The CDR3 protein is CASSPGDSGANVLTF. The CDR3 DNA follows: TGTGCCAGCAGCCCGGGGGACTCTGGGGCCAACGTCCTGACTTTC.

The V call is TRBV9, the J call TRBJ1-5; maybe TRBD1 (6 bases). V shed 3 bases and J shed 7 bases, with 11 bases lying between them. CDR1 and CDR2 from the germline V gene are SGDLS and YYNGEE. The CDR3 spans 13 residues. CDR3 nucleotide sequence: TGTGCCAGCAGCGCCCAGGGGAGCCAGCCCCAGCATTTT. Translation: CASSAQGSQPQHF. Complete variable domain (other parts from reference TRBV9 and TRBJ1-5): DSGVTQTPKHLITATGQRVTLRCSPRSGDLSVYWYQQSLDQGLQFLIQYYNGEERAKGNILERFSAQQFPDLHSELNLSSLELGDSALYFCASSAQGSQPQHFGDGTRLSIL.

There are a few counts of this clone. The CDR3 coding sequence is TGTGCCAGCAGCCAAGAGGTCCTAGTGGCCGGGGAGCTGTTTTTT. Translated, it gives CASSQEVLVAGELFF. This chain joins TRBV14 and TRBJ2-2; no clear D. Between the trimmed V and J ends, which lost 0 bases and 6 bases, there was a span of 11 bases. Germline V gene sequence: CDR1 SGHDN, CDR2 FVKESK. This CDR3 is 15 amino acids long. Filled out from reference TRBV14 and TRBJ2-2, the complete variable domain reads EAGVTQFPSHSVIEKGQTVTLRCDPISGHDNLYWYRRVMGKEIKFLLHFVKESKQDESGMPNNRFLAERTGGTYSTLKVQPAELEDSGVYFCASSQEVLVAGELFFGEGSRLTVL.

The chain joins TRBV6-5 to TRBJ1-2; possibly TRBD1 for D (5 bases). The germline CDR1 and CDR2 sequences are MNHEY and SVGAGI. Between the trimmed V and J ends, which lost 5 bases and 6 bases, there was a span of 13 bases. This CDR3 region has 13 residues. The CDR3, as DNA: TGTGCCAGCAGTACAGGACGGGGGAATGGCTACACCTTC. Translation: CASSTGRGNGYTF.

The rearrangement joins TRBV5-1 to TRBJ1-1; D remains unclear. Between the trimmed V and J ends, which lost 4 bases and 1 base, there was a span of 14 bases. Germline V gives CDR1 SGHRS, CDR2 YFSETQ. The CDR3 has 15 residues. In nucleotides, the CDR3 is TGCGCCAGCAGCAGATTAACAGTCCAGAACACTGAAGCTTTCTTT. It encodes CASSRLTVQNTEAFF.

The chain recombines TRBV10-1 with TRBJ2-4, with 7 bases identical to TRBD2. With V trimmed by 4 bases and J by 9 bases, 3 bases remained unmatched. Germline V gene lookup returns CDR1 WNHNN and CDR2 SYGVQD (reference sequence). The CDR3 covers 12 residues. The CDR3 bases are TGCGCCAGCAGTGCCCCGGGGGGCATTCAGTACTTC. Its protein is CASSAPGGIQYF.

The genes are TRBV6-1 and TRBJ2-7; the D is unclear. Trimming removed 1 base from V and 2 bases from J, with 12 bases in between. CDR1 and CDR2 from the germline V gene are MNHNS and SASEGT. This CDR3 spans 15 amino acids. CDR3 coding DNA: TGTGCCAGCAGTGAAGGTCAGTTTCTCACCTACGAGCAGTACTTC. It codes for CASSEGQFLTYEQYF.

The CDR3, as DNA: TGTGCCAGCAGCTCGTTGGACAGAATATATTCAACTAATGAAAAACTGTTTTTT. Its protein is CASSSLDRIYSTNEKLFF. V usage is TRBV7-9 and J usage is TRBJ1-4, with a weak D call TRBD1 (6 bases). Germline V gives CDR1 SEHNR, CDR2 FQNEAQ (reference sequence). The V end lost 4 bases, the J end lost 0 bases, and 18 bases lay between the germline ends. The CDR3 spans 18 residues.

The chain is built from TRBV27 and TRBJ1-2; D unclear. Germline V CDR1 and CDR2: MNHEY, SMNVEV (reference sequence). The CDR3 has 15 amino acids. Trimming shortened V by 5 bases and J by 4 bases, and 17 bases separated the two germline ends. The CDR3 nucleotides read TGTGCCAGCAGTACCCTGGGCCTGGTCCCCTATGGCTACACCTTC. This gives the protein CASSTLGLVPYGYTF.

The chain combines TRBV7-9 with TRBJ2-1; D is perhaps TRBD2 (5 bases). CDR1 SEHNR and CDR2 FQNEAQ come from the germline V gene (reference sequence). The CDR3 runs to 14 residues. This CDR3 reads CADQERASYNEQFF. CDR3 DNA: TGTGCGGACCAGGAGAGGGCCTCCTACAATGAGCAGTTCTTC.

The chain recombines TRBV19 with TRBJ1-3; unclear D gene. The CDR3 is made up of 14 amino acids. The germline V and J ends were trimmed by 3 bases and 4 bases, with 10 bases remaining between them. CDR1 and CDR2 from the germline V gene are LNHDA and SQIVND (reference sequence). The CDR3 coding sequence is TGTGCCAGTAGTATTGCAGGTTTCGGAAACACCATATATTTT. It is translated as CASSIAGFGNTIYF.

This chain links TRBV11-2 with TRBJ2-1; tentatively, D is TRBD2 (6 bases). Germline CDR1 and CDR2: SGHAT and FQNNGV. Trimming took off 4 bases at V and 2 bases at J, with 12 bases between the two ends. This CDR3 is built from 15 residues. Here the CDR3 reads CASSWSGSTYNEQFF. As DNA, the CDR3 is TGTGCCAGCAGCTGGAGCGGGTCGACCTACAATGAGCAGTTCTTC.

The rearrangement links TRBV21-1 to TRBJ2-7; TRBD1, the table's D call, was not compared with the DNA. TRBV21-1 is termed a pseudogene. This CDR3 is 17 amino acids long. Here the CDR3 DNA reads TGTGCCAGCAGCAAAGGATTGACGGGGACAGGGCTCTACGAGCAGTACTTC. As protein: CASSKGLTGTGLYEQYF.